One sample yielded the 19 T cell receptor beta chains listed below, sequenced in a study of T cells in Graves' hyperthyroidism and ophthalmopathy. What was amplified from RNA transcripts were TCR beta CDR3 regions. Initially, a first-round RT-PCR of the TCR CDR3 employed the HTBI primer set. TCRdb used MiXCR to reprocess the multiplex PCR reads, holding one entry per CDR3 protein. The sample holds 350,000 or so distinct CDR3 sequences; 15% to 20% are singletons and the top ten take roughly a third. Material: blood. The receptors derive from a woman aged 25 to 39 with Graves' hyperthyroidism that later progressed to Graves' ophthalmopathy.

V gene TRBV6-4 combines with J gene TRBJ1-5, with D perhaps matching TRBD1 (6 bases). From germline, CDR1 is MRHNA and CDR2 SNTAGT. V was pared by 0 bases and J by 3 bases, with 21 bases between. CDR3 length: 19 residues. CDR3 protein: CASSDSKMLGQRYNQPQHF. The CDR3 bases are TGTGCCAGCAGTGACTCGAAAATGCTGGGACAACGGTACAATCAGCCCCAGCATTTT.

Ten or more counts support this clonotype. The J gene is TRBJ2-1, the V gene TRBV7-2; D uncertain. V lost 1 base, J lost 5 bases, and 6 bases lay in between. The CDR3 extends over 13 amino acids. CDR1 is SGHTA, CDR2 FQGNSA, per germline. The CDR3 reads CASSLGTHNEQFF. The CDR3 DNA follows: TGTGCCAGCAGCTTAGGCACCCACAATGAGCAGTTCTTC.

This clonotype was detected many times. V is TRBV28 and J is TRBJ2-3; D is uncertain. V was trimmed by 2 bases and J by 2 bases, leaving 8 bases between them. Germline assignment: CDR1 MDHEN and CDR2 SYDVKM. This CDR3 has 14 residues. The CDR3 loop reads CASSLGSLTDTQYF. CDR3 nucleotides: TGTGCCAGCAGTTTAGGCAGTCTCACAGATACGCAGTATTTT. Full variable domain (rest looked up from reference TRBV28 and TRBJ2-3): DVKVTQSSRYLVKRTGEKVFLECVQDMDHENMFWYRQDPGLGLRLIYFSYDVKMKEKGDIPEGYSVSREKKERFSLILESASTNQTSMYLCASSLGSLTDTQYFGPGTRLTVL.

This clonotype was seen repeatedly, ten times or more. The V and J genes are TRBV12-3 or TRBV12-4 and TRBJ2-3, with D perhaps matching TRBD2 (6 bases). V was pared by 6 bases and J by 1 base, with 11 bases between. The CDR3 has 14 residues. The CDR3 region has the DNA TGTGCCAGCAGGGGGGGAAGACGCACAGATACGCAGTATTTT. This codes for CASRGGRRTDTQYF.

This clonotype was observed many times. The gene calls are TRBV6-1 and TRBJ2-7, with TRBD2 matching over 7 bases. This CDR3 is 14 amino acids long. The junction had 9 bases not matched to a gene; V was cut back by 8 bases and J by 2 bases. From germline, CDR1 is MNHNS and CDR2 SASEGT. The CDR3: CASRKRGEAYEQYF. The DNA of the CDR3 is TGTGCCAGCCGGAAACGGGGGGAAGCCTACGAGCAGTACTTC.

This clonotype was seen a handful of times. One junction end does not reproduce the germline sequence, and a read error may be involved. Here the CDR3 DNA reads TGTGCCAGCGGTTACTCACAGGGCTCTGAAGCTTTCTTT. As protein: CASGYSQGSEAFF. The chain has TRBV6-2 or TRBV6-3 and TRBJ1-1; tentatively, D is TRBD1 (6 bases). This CDR3 contains 13 residues. Germline V gene sequence: CDR1 MNHEY, CDR2 SVGEGT.

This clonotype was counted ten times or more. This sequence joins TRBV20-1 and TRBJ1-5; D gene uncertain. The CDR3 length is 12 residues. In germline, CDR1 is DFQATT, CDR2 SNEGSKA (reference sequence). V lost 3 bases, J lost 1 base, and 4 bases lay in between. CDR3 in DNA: TGCAGTGCTAGGGAGAGCAATCAGCCCCAGCATTTT. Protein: CSARESNQPQHF.

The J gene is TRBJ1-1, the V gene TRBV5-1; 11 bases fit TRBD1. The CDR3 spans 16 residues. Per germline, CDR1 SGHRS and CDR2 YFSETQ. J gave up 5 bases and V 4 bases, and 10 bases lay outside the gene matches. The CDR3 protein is CASSPGTGGGSTEAFF. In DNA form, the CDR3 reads TGCGCCAGCAGCCCGGGGACAGGGGGAGGAAGTACTGAAGCTTTCTTT. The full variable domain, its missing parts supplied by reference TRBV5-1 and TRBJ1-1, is KAGVTQTPRYLIKTRGQQVTLSCSPISGHRSVSWYQQTPGQGLQFLFEYFSETQRNKGNFPGRFSGRQFSNSRSEMNVSTLELGDSALYLCASSPGTGGGSTEAFFGQGTRLTVV.

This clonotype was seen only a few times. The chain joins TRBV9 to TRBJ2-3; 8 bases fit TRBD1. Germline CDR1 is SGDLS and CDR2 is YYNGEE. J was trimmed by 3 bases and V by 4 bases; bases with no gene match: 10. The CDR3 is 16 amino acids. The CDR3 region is CASSTPGQGLTDTQYF. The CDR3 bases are TGTGCCAGCAGCACTCCCGGACAGGGATTGACAGATACGCAGTATTTT.

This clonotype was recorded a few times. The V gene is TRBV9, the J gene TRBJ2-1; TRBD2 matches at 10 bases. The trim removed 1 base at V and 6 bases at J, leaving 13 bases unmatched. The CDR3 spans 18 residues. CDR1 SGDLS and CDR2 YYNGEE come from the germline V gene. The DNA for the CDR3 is TGTGCCAGCAGCGTAATGGGAGGAAGACTAGCGGGCCTCAATGAGCAGTTCTTC. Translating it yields CASSVMGGRLAGLNEQFF.

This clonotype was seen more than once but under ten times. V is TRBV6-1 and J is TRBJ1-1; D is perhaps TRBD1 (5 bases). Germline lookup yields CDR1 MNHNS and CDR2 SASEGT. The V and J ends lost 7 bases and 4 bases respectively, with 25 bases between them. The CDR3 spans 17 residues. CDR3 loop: CASMFPSREYLGTEAFF. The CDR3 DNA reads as TGTGCCAGCATGTTCCCTAGCAGGGAATATTTGGGCACTGAAGCTTTCTTT.

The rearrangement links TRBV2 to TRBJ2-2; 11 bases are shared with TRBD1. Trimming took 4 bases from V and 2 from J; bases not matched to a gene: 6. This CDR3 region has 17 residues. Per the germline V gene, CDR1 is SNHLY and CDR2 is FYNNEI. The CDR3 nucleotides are TGTGCCAGCAGTGTGAGGACAGGGGGCGGAAACACCGGGGAGCTGTTTTTT. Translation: CASSVRTGGGNTGELFF. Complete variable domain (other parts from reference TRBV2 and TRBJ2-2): EPEVTQTPSHQVTQMGQEVILRCVPISNHLYFYWYRQILGQKVEFLVSFYNNEISEKSEIFDDQFSVERPDGSNFTLKIRSTKLEDSAMYFCASSVRTGGGNTGELFFGEGSRLTVL.

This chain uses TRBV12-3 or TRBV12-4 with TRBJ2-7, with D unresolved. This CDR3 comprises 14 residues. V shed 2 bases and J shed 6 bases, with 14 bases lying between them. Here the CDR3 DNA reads TGTGCCAGCAGTTTACTGAGTGGTACAAGCGAGCAGTACTTC. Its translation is CASSLLSGTSEQYF.

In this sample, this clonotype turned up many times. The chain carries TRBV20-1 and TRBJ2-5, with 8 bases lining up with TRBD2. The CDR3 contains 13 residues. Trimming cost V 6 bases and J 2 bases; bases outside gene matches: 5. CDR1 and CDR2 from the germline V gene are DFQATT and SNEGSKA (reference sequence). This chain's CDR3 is CSATRGGQETQYF. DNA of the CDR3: TGCAGTGCCACCCGGGGGGGGCAAGAGACCCAGTACTTC.

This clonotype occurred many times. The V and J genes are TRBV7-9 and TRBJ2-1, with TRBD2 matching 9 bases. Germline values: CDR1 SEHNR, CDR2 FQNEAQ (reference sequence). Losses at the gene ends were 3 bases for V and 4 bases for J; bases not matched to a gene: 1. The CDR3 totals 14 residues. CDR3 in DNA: TGTGCCAGCAGCTTCCTAGCGGGATACAATGAGCAGTTCTTC. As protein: CASSFLAGYNEQFF.

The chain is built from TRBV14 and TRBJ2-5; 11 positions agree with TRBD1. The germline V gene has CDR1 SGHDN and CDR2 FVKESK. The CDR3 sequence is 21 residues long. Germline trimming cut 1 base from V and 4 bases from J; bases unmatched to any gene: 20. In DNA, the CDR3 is TGTGCCAGCAGCCAAGGGCCAATCTCGCGGAGGACAGGGGGCTTTCGAGAGACCCAGTACTTC. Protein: CASSQGPISRRTGGFRETQYF. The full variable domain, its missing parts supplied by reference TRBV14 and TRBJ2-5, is EAGVTQFPSHSVIEKGQTVTLRCDPISGHDNLYWYRRVMGKEIKFLLHFVKESKQDESGMPNNRFLAERTGGTYSTLKVQPAELEDSGVYFCASSQGPISRRTGGFRETQYFGPGTRLLVL.

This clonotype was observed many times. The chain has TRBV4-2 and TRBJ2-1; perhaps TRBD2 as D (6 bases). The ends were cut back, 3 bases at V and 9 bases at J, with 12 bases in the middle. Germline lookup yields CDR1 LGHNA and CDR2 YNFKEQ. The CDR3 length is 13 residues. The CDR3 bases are TGTGCCAGCAGCCAGACGACGGGAGCTGAGCAGTTCTTC. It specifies CASSQTTGAEQFF.

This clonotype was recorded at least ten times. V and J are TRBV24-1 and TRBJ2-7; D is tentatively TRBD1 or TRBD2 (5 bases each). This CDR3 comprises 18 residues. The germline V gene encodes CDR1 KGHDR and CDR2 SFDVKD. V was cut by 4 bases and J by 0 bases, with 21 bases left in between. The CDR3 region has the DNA TGTGCCACCAGTGACTCCGGCTTTTCGGGACGGAGCTCCTACGAGCAGTACTTC. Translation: CATSDSGFSGRSSYEQYF.

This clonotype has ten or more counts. The CDR3 region is CASRADLGQGSIQYF. In nucleotides, the CDR3 is TGTGCCAGCAGAGCTGACCTAGGACAGGGGAGCATTCAGTACTTC. The chain joins TRBV28 to TRBJ2-4; 9 bases fit TRBD1. This CDR3 has 15 residues. Trimming took 6 bases from V and 9 from J; bases not matched to a gene: 12. The V gene's germline CDR1 is MDHEN and CDR2 SYDVKM.